This T cell receptor beta chain was sequenced for a study of CD8+ T cells in alopecia areata. Once RNA had been extracted, it was reverse transcribed into cDNA to act as the sequencing template. TCRdb keeps only in-frame clones here, not all; method: immunoSEQ multiplex PCR. Of approximately 160,000 clones listed, less than 80% were seen once; the top ten hold around 14%. Treatment denoted: oral pan-JAK inhibitor, 5-10 mg twice daily. V was pared by 2 bases and J by 10 bases, with 1 base of the junction left unmatched. Per the germline V gene, CDR1 is DFQATT and CDR2 is SNEGSKA (reference sequence). The CDR3 contains 10 residues.

V is TRBV20-1 and J is TRBJ2-5; 7 bases are shared with TRBD2. The clonotype comes from a human donor with alopecia areata. The material was CD4+ T cells sorted from blood, obtained at week 24, from a patient treated with tofacitinib. The CDR3 nucleotides read TGCAGTGCTAGACCGGGGGGCCAGTACTTC. Its protein is CSARPGGQYF.